A selection of T cell receptor beta chains follows, all from one sample in a study of shared clonotypes between healthy human individuals. Method: immunoSEQ multiplex PCR; TCRdb's copy keeps in-frame clones and lacks some. The repertoire holds 730,000 or so clones, with roughly 70% as singletons. The sample taken for sequencing was memory CD4+ T cells sorted from blood. All receptors come from a woman in her twenties or thirties in good health. CDR3s include the opening cysteine and the closing phenylalanine or tryptophan. The D gene is left open where the match is weak. Only some rows state a clone size, as once, few, many or a class for expanded clones.

>TRBJ2-3|NA|TRBV27|once
CASRRQNPTDTQYF
TGTGCCAGCAGGCGACAGAACCCCACAGATACGCAGTATTTT
>TRBJ2-4|NA|TRBV5-1|NA
CASSLLTAGNIQYF
TGCGCCAGCAGCTTATTGACTGCAGGAAACATTCAGTACTTC
>TRBJ1-1|NA|TRBV11-3|NA
CASSSRTNTEAFF
TGTGCCAGCAGCAGCCGGACGAACACTGAAGCTTTCTTT
>TRBJ2-1|TRBD2|TRBV28|NA
CASSLWREGFSERDFDEQFF
TGTGCCAGCAGTTTATGGCGGGAGGGGTTCTCTGAGCGCGATTTCGATGAGCAGTTCTTC
>TRBJ1-4|NA|TRBV19|NA
CASLSSAGEKLFF
TGTGCCAGCCTGTCGTCGGCCGGAGAAAAACTGTTTTTT
>TRBJ2-1|NA|TRBV6-4|NA
CASSGNYPNNEQFF
TGTGCCAGCAGTGGAAACTACCCTAACAATGAGCAGTTCTTC
>TRBJ2-7|TRBD2|TRBV11-2|NA
CASSSYSGTSGRMYEQYF
TGTGCCAGCAGCTCTTATTCCGGGACTAGCGGGAGGATGTACGAGCAGTACTTC
>TRBJ1-5|NA|TRBV19|once
CASSIENLRDQPQHF
TGTGCCAGTAGTATAGAAAACCTCCGGGATCAGCCCCAGCATTTT
>TRBJ2-1|NA|TRBV5-1|NA
CASSWDGSSYNEQFF
TGCGCCAGCAGTTGGGACGGTAGCTCCTACAATGAGCAGTTCTTC
>TRBJ2-7|NA|TRBV5-1|NA
CASSPGPGTMYYEQYF
TGCGCCAGCAGCCCGGGTCCCGGGACAATGTACTACGAGCAGTACTTC
>TRBJ2-7|TRBD1|TRBV11-2|few
CASSPYLWDRSYEQYF
TGTGCCAGCAGCCCCTACCTTTGGGACAGGTCTTACGAGCAGTACTTC
>TRBJ1-5|NA|TRBV18|few
CASSEGETHQPQHF
TGTGCCAGCTCAGAGGGGGAAACCCATCAGCCCCAGCATTTT
>TRBJ2-1|NA|TRBV11-2|NA
CASSLEGEPYNEQFF
TGTGCCAGCAGCTTAGAAGGGGAGCCCTACAATGAGCAGTTCTTC
>TRBJ2-1|NA|TRBV16|NA
CASSQSRLSYNEQFF
TGTGCCAGCAGCCAATCTAGGCTTTCCTACAATGAGCAGTTCTTC
>TRBJ2-7|NA|TRBV28|NA
CASSSRTARTSYEQYF
TGTGCCAGCAGTTCCCGGACAGCCCGGACATCCTACGAGCAGTACTTC
>TRBJ2-1|TRBD1|TRBV9|NA
CASSGPWTGGNEQFF
TGTGCCAGCAGCGGACCGTGGACAGGGGGCAATGAGCAGTTCTTC
>TRBJ2-1|NA|TRBV19|NA
CASRGPGNEQFF
TGTGCCAGTAGGGGACCTGGCAATGAGCAGTTCTTC
>TRBJ1-1|TRBD1|TRBV7-9|NA
CASSLQGEIEAFF
TGTGCCAGCAGCTTGCAGGGGGAGATTGAAGCTTTCTTT
>TRBJ2-7|NA|TRBV14|many
CASSRYYEQYF
TGTGCCAGCAGCCGGTACTACGAGCAGTACTTC
>TRBJ2-3|TRBD1|TRBV5-4|NA
CASSLGGQGITDTQYF
TGTGCCAGCAGCTTGGGGGGACAGGGTATCACAGATACGCAGTATTTT
>TRBJ1-4|NA|TRBV28|NA
CASSTNGVGEKLFF
TGTGCCAGCAGTACAAATGGAGTAGGGGAAAAACTGTTTTTT
>TRBJ2-7|NA|TRBV6-1|once
CASRASLAYEQYF
TGTGCCAGCAGGGCCTCCCTGGCTTACGAGCAGTACTTC
>TRBJ2-7|NA|TRBV2|NA
CASSEITGYEQYF
TGTGCCAGCAGTGAAATTACGGGCTACGAGCAGTACTTC
>TRBJ1-1|NA|TRBV5-1|NA
CASSLVVNLNTEAFF
TGCGCCAGCAGCTTGGTGGTAAATTTGAACACTGAAGCTTTCTTT
>TRBJ2-7|NA|TRBV6-1|NA
CATLRGYTSNYEQYF
TGTGCCACCCTACGCGGTTACACTAGCAACTACGAGCAGTACTTC
>TRBJ2-6|NA|TRBV4-1|NA
CASSQVRQSGANVLTF
TGCGCCAGCAGCCAAGTGAGGCAGTCTGGGGCCAACGTCCTGACTTTC
>TRBJ1-4|TRBD1|TRBV5-1|NA
CATRNRDSDNEKLFF
TGCGCCACCAGAAACCGGGACAGCGATAATGAAAAACTGTTTTTT
>TRBJ1-4|NA|TRBV4-1|NA
CASSPIGRATNEKLFF
TGCGCCAGCAGTCCAATAGGGCGAGCAACTAATGAAAAACTGTTTTTT
>TRBJ1-3|NA|TRBV21-1|NA
CARAGRGNTIYF
TGTGCCAGGGCAGGGAGGGGAAACACCATATATTTT
>TRBJ1-4|TRBD1|TRBV15|NA
CATSTYRGGATNEKLFF
TGTGCCACCAGCACCTACAGGGGAGGTGCGACTAATGAAAAACTGTTTTTT
>TRBJ2-3|NA|TRBV7-9|NA
CASSLYRRAGVDTQYF
TGTGCCAGCAGCTTATATCGCCGAGCGGGTGTTGATACGCAGTATTTT
>TRBJ1-4|NA|TRBV14|NA
CASSQALARKNEKLFF
TGTGCCAGCAGCCAAGCTCTCGCCCGGAAGAATGAAAAACTGTTTTTT
>TRBJ1-3|NA|TRBV7-8|NA
CASSLAQPSAGNTIYF
TGTGCCAGCAGCTTAGCGCAGCCGTCAGCTGGAAACACCATATATTTT
>TRBJ2-2|NA|TRBV7-3|NA
CASSFLVCRKTRIAGELFF
TGTGCCAGCAGCTTCTTGGTTTGTCGAAAGACTCGTATCGCCGGGGAGCTGTTTTTT
>TRBJ1-5|NA|TRBV2|NA
CASCLVRDQPQHF
TGTGCCAGCTGTCTCGTCCGGGATCAGCCCCAGCATTTT
>TRBJ2-3|TRBD2|TRBV18|NA
CASSPASGRADTQYF
TGTGCCAGCTCCCCCGCTAGCGGGAGGGCAGATACGCAGTATTTT
>TRBJ1-3|TRBD1|TRBV5-1|NA
CASSRGTGVEYTIYF
TGCGCCAGCAGTCGCGGGACAGGGGTAGAGTACACCATATATTTT
>TRBJ1-5|NA|TRBV6-1|NA
CASRRVGYSNQPQHF
TGTGCCAGCAGAAGGGTAGGTTATAGCAATCAGCCCCAGCATTTT
>TRBJ2-3|NA|TRBV5-5|NA
CASSWSTDQSFTDTQYF
TGTGCCAGCAGCTGGTCCACCGATCAGTCGTTCACAGATACGCAGTATTTT
>TRBJ1-5|NA|TRBV27|NA
CASRLKFGGNQPQHF
TGTGCCAGCAGACTTAAGTTCGGGGGCAATCAGCCCCAGCATTTT
>TRBJ1-1|NA|TRBV27|once
CASISQLRRGAEAFF
TGTGCCAGCATTTCTCAACTACGGAGGGGAGCTGAAGCTTTCTTT
>TRBJ2-2|NA|TRBV4-2|NA
CASSQDVGEYTGELFF
TGTGCCAGCAGCCAAGATGTGGGGGAGTATACCGGGGAGCTGTTTTTT
>TRBJ1-1|NA|TRBV18|once
CASSPPGGRSTEAFF
TGTGCCAGCTCACCACCGGGGGGCAGGAGCACTGAAGCTTTCTTT
>TRBJ2-5|TRBD1|TRBV6-1|NA
CASSFGQGKETQYF
TGTGCCAGCAGTTTCGGACAGGGTAAAGAGACCCAGTACTTC
>TRBJ1-3|NA|TRBV28|NA
CASSSGTSGNTIYF
TGTGCCAGCAGTTCCGGAACCTCTGGAAACACCATATATTTT
>TRBJ2-5|NA|TRBV7-9|NA
CASSLGRQETQYF
TGTGCCAGCAGCTTAGGTAGACAGGAGACCCAGTACTTC
>TRBJ1-1|NA|TRBV4-1|NA
CASSQATGMNTEAFF
TGCGCCAGCAGCCAAGCGACGGGGATGAACACTGAAGCTTTCTTT